These 3 T cell receptor beta chains originate from one sample sequenced in a study of T cells after yellow fever vaccination. TCRdb itself ran the 5' RACE reads through MiXCR, one entry per CDR3 protein. The table includes about 320,000 distinct CDR3 sequences, around a tenth detected once. This material consisted of CD4+ T cells sorted from PBMCs, taken 45 days after the yellow fever booster vaccination. These receptors all come from a man aged 18 to 30 who received the YFV17D yellow fever vaccine.

This clonotype has only a few counts. The chain carries TRBV6-4 and TRBJ2-4, with a tentative D call TRBD1 (5 bases). The CDR3 is 17 residues long. Trimming took off 3 bases at V and 0 bases at J, with 15 bases between the two ends. Germline V gives CDR1 MRHNA, CDR2 SNTAGT. The CDR3 region is CASSEACRALAKNIQYF. As DNA, the CDR3 is TGTGCCAGCAGTGAGGCGTGCAGGGCTTTAGCCAAAAACATTCAGTACTTC.

J is TRBJ1-4 and V is TRBV20-1; D not certain. V was trimmed by 6 bases and J by 8 bases, leaving 10 bases between them. CDR1 is DFQATT and CDR2 is SNEGSKA in the germline V gene (reference sequence). The CDR3 spans 11 residues. CDR3 residues: CSAEPGEKLFF. CDR3 in DNA: TGCAGTGCGGAGCCGGGAGAAAAACTGTTTTTT.

This clonotype came up a few times. This CDR3 reads CAWSFVGEAFF. The CDR3 DNA sequence: TGTGCCTGGAGTTTTGTGGGTGAAGCTTTCTTT. The chain joins TRBV30 to TRBJ1-1; unclear D gene. Germline-derived CDR1 and CDR2 are GTSNPN and SVGIG (reference sequence). This CDR3 is 11 amino acids long. V was trimmed by 2 bases and J by 7 bases, leaving 8 bases between them. Supplemented by reference TRBV30 and TRBJ1-1, the full variable domain reads SQTIHQWPATLVQPVGSPLSLECTVEGTSNPNLYWYRQAAGRGLQLLFYSVGIGQISSEVPQNLSASRPQDRQFILSSKKLLLSDSGFYLCAWSFVGEAFFGQGTRLTVV.